This T cell receptor (beta chain) is drawn from a study of graft-versus-host responses after intestinal transplantation. As for the study in general: Following induction with anti-thymocyte globulin, all recipients were given tacrolimus and steroids for approximately three years.

Responder CD3+CD4+ and CD3+CD8+ cells that were proliferating and CFSE-low were sorted after the reaction. Per the germline V gene, CDR1 is MGHRA and CDR2 is YSYEKL. The V end was cut by 4 bases, the J end by 11 bases, with 15 bases between. CDR3 length: 14 amino acids. Repertoires were generated with immunoSEQ multiplex PCR, while TCRdb's copy carries only in-frame clones and drops some. The table has under 9,500 clones, more than 25% seen once. By its share, this clone is medium-sized. Study-wide points: The presence of high graft-versus-host to host-versus-graft clonal ratios in allografts characterized patients with graft-donor T cell macrochimerism. Early declines in HvG clones that occurred post-transplant were associated with peak circulating GvH clone levels.

This sample comprised alloreactive CD4+ T cells from a mixed lymphocyte reaction culture, obtained before transplantation. Subset meaning: CFSE-low proliferating T cells sorted from roughly six-day pre-transplant mixed lymphocyte reaction (GvH or HvG direction). The receptor was derived from a human patient who was an organ donor for intestinal transplantation. The chain carries TRBV4-1 and TRBJ1-6; D perhaps matches TRBD1 (5 bases). The CDR3 protein is CASSPHVQGPPLHF. DNA for the CDR3: TGCGCCAGCAGCCCACACGTGCAGGGTCCACCCCTCCACTTT.